A selection of T cell receptor beta chains follows, all from one sample in a study of blood T cell repertoires in COVID-19. Assay used: immunoSEQ multiplex PCR; TCRdb lists only in-frame clones, some missing. This sample has hundreds of thousands of clones; around 89% occur once, and the top ten carry about 12%. Sequenced: peripheral blood. The origin of the receptors is a woman in her 50s with COVID-19, enrolled during active disease. The CDR3 runs from the conserved cysteine through the conserved F or W. A D gene is named only where the DNA matches it firmly. Clone size is shown for a subset of rows, as once, few, many or a class of expanded clone.

TRBV29-1,TRBJ2-7,.,.,CSVEEEGDSHSYEQYF,TGCAGCGTTGAAGAAGAGGGCGACTCCCATTCCTACGAGCAGTACTTC
TRBV9,TRBJ2-7,.,.,CASSADSSYEQYF,TGTGCCAGCAGCGCGGACAGCTCCTACGAGCAGTACTTC
TRBV11-1,TRBJ2-1,.,.,CASKAGTYNEQFF,TGTGCCAGCAAGGCAGGTACTTACAATGAGCAGTTCTTC
TRBV19,TRBJ1-1,.,once,CASSISENTEAFF,TGTGCCAGTAGTATCTCAGAGAACACTGAAGCTTTCTTT
TRBV25-1,TRBJ1-6,.,.,CASSEYFQGSPLHF,TGTGCCAGCAGTGAATATTTCCAGGGCTCACCCCTCCACTTT
TRBV6-5,TRBJ2-1,TRBD2,.,CASRGGSGLYNEQFF,TGTGCCAGCAGGGGGGGTAGCGGGCTCTACAATGAGCAGTTCTTC
TRBV7-2,TRBJ2-7,TRBD2,once,CASSLSAAGGGEQYF,TGTGCCAGCAGCCTCTCTGCAGCGGGGGGTGGGGAGCAGTACTTC
TRBV19,TRBJ2-7,TRBD1,.,CASSIGRGPYEQYF,TGTGCCAGTAGTATAGGCAGGGGGCCCTACGAGCAGTACTTC
TRBV27,TRBJ1-6,TRBD1,.,CASSLSTGQISGSPLHF,TGTGCCAGCAGTTTATCGACGGGACAGATTTCAGGTTCACCCCTCCACTTT
TRBV9,TRBJ1-3,TRBD1,.,CASSKGQGGGNTIYF,TGTGCCAGCAGCAAAGGACAGGGCGGTGGAAACACCATATATTTT
TRBV27,TRBJ2-6,TRBD1,.,CASSPGQAIPGANVLTF,TGTGCCAGCAGTCCGGGACAGGCCATCCCGGGGGCCAACGTCCTGACTTTC
TRBV6-1,TRBJ1-5,.,.,CASSEGGGGIQIQPQHF,TGTGCCAGCAGTGAAGGGGGCGGGGGGATCCAAATTCAGCCCCAGCATTTT
TRBV29-1,TRBJ1-2,.,.,CSVMFQYGYTF,TGCAGCGTTATGTTTCAGTATGGCTACACCTTC
TRBV5-1,TRBJ1-3,TRBD1,.,CASSLGQGHSGNTIYF,TGCGCCAGCAGCCTAGGACAGGGTCACTCTGGAAACACCATATATTTT
TRBV5-1,TRBJ2-2,TRBD2,.,CASSSGLAGTNTGELFF,TGCGCCAGCAGCTCCGGACTAGCGGGAACGAACACCGGGGAGCTGTTTTTT
TRBV7-8,TRBJ2-7,.,.,CASSLVGYSYEQYF,TGTGCCAGCAGCTTAGTGGGCTACTCCTACGAGCAGTACTTC
TRBV12-3/TRBV12-4,TRBJ1-2,.,.,CASSFSGGYGYTF,TGTGCCAGCAGTTTTTCCGGCGGCTATGGCTACACCTTC
TRBV19,TRBJ1-1,.,.,CASSLGLSSTEAFF,TGTGCCAGTAGTCTCGGACTGTCGAGCACTGAAGCTTTCTTT
TRBV5-1,TRBJ1-2,TRBD1,.,CASSSGDRGDGYTF,TGCGCCAGCAGCTCGGGAGACAGGGGTGATGGCTACACCTTC
TRBV5-1,TRBJ2-3,.,.,CASSDEQRVVEVDTQYF,TGCGCCAGCAGCGATGAGCAACGGGTCGTTGAGGTAGATACGCAGTATTTT
TRBV9,TRBJ1-2,TRBD1,.,CASSGTGSGYTF,TGTGCCAGCAGCGGGACAGGGTCTGGCTACACCTTC
TRBV19,TRBJ2-7,TRBD1,once,CATSSRDRGHREQYF,TGTGCCACCTCCTCGCGGGACAGGGGGCATAGGGAGCAGTACTTC
TRBV11-1,TRBJ2-1,TRBD2,once,CASSLLRGAGYEQFF,TGTGCCAGCAGCTTACTGCGGGGGGCGGGTTATGAGCAGTTCTTC
TRBV3-1/TRBV3-2,TRBJ2-4,TRBD1,once,CASSQTGGRGSIQYF,TGTGCCAGCAGCCAGACAGGGGGCCGAGGTAGCATTCAGTACTTC
TRBV12-5,TRBJ2-1,.,.,CASSGDEQFF,TGTGCTAGCTCGGGGGATGAGCAGTTCTTC
TRBV30,TRBJ2-1,TRBD2,.,CAWSKIVAGLSSYNEQFF,TGTGCCTGGTCGAAAATTGTAGCGGGGCTTAGCTCCTACAATGAGCAGTTCTTC
TRBV2,TRBJ2-3,TRBD2,.,CASSQRGRTDTQYF,TGTGCCAGCAGCCAGCGGGGTCGCACAGATACGCAGTATTTT
TRBV2,TRBJ1-1,.,.,CASSEVRLSNTEAFF,TGTGCCAGCAGTGAAGTGCGACTGTCGAACACTGAAGCTTTCTTT
TRBV2,TRBJ1-1,TRBD1,.,CASSGQGRDTEAFF,TGTGCCAGCAGTGGACAGGGTAGGGACACTGAAGCTTTCTTT
TRBV6-1,TRBJ1-3,.,.,CASSDPRTSLGNTIYF,TGTGCCAGCAGTGACCCCCGGACAAGTCTTGGAAACACCATATATTTT
TRBV3-1/TRBV3-2,TRBJ2-2,TRBD2,.,CASSQTSAGELFF,TGTGCCAGCAGCCAAACTAGCGCCGGGGAGCTGTTTTTT
TRBV30,TRBJ1-2,.,.,CAWTRRKSRGLGYGYTF,TGTGCCTGGACCCGACGTAAATCCAGGGGACTAGGCTATGGCTACACCTTC
TRBV19,TRBJ2-1,.,.,CASSISIGGRGANNEQFF,TGTGCCAGTAGTATCTCAATAGGGGGTCGGGGGGCCAACAATGAGCAGTTCTTC
TRBV5-1,TRBJ2-7,.,once,CASSPEETSYEQYF,TGCGCCAGCAGCCCAGAGGAGACCTCCTACGAGCAGTACTTC
TRBV5-6,TRBJ1-1,TRBD1,.,CASSWGTAEAFF,TGTGCCAGCAGCTGGGGGACAGCTGAAGCTTTCTTT
TRBV19,TRBJ2-3,TRBD2,.,CASSIGAGGSDTQYF,TGTGCCAGTAGTATAGGAGCGGGGGGCTCGGATACGCAGTATTTT
TRBV24-1,TRBJ2-3,.,few,CATSGIGITQYF,TGTGCCACCAGTGGCATCGGTATCACGCAGTATTTT
TRBV13,TRBJ2-7,TRBD2,.,CASSPPERGGYYEQYF,TGTGCCAGCAGCCCCCCTGAGCGGGGTGGCTACTACGAGCAGTACTTC
TRBV5-1,TRBJ1-1,.,.,CASSTRDWNTEAFF,TGCGCCAGCAGCACCCGGGATTGGAACACTGAAGCTTTCTTT
TRBV28,TRBJ1-2,TRBD1,.,CASSQGVLRKSYTF,TGTGCCAGCAGTCAGGGGGTTTTACGAAAGAGCTACACCTTC
TRBV5-4,TRBJ1-4,.,.,CASSSPNGEDEKLFF,TGTGCCAGCAGCTCTCCGAACGGGGAAGATGAAAAACTGTTTTTT
TRBV4-2,TRBJ1-1,.,.,CASSQDRLNTEAFF,TGTGCCAGCAGCCAAGACAGACTTAACACTGAAGCTTTCTTT
TRBV7-9,TRBJ1-4,TRBD1,once,CASSLPRQGTDEKLFF,TGTGCCAGCAGCTTACCCAGACAGGGTACGGATGAAAAACTGTTTTTT
TRBV28,TRBJ1-5,.,.,CASSFPEGPQHF,TGTGCCAGCAGTTTCCCAGAGGGGCCCCAGCATTTT
TRBV19,TRBJ2-5,TRBD2,.,CASSILLAGEETQYF,TGTGCCAGTAGTATCTTACTAGCGGGGGAAGAGACCCAGTACTTC
TRBV11-3,TRBJ1-1,.,.,CASSLGQNTEAFF,TGTGCCAGCAGCTTAGGACAGAACACTGAAGCTTTCTTT
TRBV3-1/TRBV3-2,TRBJ1-4,TRBD1,.,CASSQDHRGSEKLFF,TGTGCCAGCAGCCAAGATCACAGGGGGAGTGAAAAACTGTTTTTT
TRBV6-1,TRBJ2-1,.,.,CASSEGGEMIF,TGTGCCAGCAGTGAAGGGGGGGAGATGATCTTC
TRBV21-1,TRBJ1-5,.,.,CASSKVSRAKQPQHF,TGTGCCAGCAGCAAAGTGTCGAGGGCGAAACAGCCCCAGCATTTT
TRBV4-1,TRBJ1-5,.,few,CASSSQGRGNQPQHF,TGCGCCAGCAGCTCACAGGGACGTGGAAATCAGCCCCAGCATTTT